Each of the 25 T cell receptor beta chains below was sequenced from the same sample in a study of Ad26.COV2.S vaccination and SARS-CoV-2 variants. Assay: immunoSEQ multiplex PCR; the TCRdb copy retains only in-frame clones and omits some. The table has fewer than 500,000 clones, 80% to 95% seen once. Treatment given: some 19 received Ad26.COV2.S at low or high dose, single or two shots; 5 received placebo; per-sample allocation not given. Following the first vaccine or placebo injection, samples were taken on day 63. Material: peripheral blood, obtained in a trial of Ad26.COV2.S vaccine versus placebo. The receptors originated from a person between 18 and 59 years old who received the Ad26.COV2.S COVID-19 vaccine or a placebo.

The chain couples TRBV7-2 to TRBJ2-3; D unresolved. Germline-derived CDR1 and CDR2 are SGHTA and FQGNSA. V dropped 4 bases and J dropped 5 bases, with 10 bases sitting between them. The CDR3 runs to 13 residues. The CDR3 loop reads CASSSLGQDTQYF. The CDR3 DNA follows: TGTGCCAGCAGCTCTCTCGGGCAAGATACGCAGTATTTT. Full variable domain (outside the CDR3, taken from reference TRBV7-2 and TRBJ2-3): GAGVSQSPSNKVTEKGKDVELRCDPISGHTALYWYRQSLGQGLEFLIYFQGNSAPDKSGLPSDRFSAERTGGSVSTLTIQRTQQEDSAVYLCASSSLGQDTQYFGPGTRLTVL.

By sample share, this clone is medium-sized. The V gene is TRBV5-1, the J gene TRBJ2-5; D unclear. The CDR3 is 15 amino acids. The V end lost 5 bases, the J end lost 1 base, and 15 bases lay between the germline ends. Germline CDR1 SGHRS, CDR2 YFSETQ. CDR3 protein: CASRQISQPQETQYF. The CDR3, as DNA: TGCGCCAGCAGACAAATATCCCAGCCCCAAGAGACCCAGTACTTC.

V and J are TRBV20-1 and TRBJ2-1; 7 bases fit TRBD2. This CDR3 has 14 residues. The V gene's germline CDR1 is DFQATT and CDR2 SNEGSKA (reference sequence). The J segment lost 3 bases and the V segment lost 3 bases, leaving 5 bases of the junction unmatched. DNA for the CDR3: TGCAGTGCTAGTAAGCGGGACTACTACAATGAGCAGTTCTTC. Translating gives CSASKRDYYNEQFF.

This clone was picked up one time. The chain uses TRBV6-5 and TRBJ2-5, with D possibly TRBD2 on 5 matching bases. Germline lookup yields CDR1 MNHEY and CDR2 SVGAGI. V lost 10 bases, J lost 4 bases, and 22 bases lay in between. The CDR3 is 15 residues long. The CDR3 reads CANRLRYRRGETQYF. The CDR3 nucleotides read TGTGCCAACCGACTTAGATATAGACGGGGAGAGACCCAGTACTTC.

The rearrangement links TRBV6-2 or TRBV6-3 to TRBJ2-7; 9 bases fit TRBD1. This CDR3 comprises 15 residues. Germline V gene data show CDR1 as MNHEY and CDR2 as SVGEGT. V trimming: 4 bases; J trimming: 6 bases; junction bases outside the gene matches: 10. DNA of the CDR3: TGTGCCAGCAGTTTGTGGGGACAGGGAATCGGCGAGCAGTACTTC. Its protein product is CASSLWGQGIGEQYF.

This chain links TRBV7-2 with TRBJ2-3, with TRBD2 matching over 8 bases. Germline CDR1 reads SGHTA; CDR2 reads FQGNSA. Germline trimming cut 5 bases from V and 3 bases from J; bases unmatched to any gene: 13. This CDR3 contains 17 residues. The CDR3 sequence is CASSPYSGGRGTDTQYF. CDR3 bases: TGTGCCAGCAGCCCCTATTCGGGGGGGAGGGGAACAGATACGCAGTATTTT.

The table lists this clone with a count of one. The CDR3 is CASSVGGGHGGSYNSPLHF. The CDR3 DNA reads as TGTGCCAGCAGCGTAGGAGGGGGACACGGCGGCTCCTATAATTCACCCCTCCACTTT. V is TRBV9 and J is TRBJ1-6; D perhaps matches TRBD1 (6 bases). Trimming removed 0 bases from V and 0 bases from J, with 16 bases in between. Germline CDR1 reads SGDLS; CDR2 reads YYNGEE. This CDR3 comprises 19 residues.

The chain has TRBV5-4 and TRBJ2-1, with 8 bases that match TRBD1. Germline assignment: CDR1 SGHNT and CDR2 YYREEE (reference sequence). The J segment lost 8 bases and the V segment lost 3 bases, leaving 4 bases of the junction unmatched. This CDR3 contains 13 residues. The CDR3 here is CASSSDRVDEQFF. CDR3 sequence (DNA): TGTGCCAGCAGCTCGGACAGGGTTGATGAGCAGTTCTTC.

For the CDR3, the DNA is TGTGCCAGTACTAGCGGGAGACCTTACAATGAGCAGTTCTTC. Protein sequence: CASTSGRPYNEQFF. This chain links TRBV19 with TRBJ2-1; the match to TRBD2 covers 10 bases. The CDR3 has 14 amino acids. Unmatched junction bases numbered 4, after V lost 7 bases and J lost 4 bases. In germline, CDR1 is LNHDA, CDR2 SQIVND (reference sequence).

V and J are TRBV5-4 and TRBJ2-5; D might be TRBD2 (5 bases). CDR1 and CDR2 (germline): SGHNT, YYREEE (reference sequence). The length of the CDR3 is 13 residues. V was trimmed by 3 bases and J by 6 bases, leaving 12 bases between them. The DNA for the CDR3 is TGTGCCAGCAGCTCGACCGGGGTGCAGACCCAGTACTTC. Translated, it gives CASSSTGVQTQYF.

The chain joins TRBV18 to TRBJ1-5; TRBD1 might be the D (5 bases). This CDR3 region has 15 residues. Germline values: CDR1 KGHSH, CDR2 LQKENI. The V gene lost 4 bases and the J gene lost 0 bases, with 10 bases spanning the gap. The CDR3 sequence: CASSQGEASNQPQHF. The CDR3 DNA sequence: TGTGCCAGCTCACAAGGGGAGGCTAGCAATCAGCCCCAGCATTTT.

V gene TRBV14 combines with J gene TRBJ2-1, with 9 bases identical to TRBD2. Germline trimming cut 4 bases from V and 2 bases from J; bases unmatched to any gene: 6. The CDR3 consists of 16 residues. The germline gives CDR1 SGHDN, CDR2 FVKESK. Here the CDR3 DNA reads TGTGCCAGCAGCCGAAGGCCTAGCGGGACCTACAATGAGCAGTTCTTC. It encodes CASSRRPSGTYNEQFF.

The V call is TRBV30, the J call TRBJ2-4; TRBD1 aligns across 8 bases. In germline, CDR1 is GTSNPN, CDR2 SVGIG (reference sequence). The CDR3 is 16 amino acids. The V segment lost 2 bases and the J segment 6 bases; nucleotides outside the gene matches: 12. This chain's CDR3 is CAWSKGADRGGNIQYF. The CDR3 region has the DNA TGTGCCTGGAGTAAGGGGGCCGACAGGGGTGGAAACATTCAGTACTTC.

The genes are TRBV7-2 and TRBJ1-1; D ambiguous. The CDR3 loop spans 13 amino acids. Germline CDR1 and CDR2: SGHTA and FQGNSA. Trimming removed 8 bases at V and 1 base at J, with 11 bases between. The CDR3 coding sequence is TGTGCCAGCGGCGGACGGAAGAACACTGAAGCTTTCTTT. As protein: CASGGRKNTEAFF.

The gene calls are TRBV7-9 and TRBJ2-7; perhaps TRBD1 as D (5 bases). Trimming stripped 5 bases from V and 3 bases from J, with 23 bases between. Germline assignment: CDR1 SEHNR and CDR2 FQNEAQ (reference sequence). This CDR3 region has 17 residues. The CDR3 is CASSPRPTEQANYEQYF. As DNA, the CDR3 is TGTGCCAGCAGCCCCCGGCCGACAGAGCAGGCCAACTACGAGCAGTACTTC.

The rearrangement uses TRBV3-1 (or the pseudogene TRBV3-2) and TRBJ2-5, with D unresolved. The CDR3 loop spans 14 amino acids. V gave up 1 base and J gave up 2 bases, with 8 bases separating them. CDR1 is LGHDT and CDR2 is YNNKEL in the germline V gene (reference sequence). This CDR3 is CASSQVGYQETQYF. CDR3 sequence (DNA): TGTGCCAGCAGCCAAGTCGGGTATCAAGAGACCCAGTACTTC.

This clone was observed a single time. CDR3 nucleotide sequence: TGTGCCAGCAGTTTATTGGGGGGTAATCAGCCCCAGCATTTT. Protein: CASSLLGGNQPQHF. This sequence joins TRBV27 and TRBJ1-5; D possibly corresponds to TRBD1 (5 bases). This CDR3 has 14 amino acids. The germline V gene has CDR1 MNHEY and CDR2 SMNVEV (reference sequence). Deletions cut 1 base from V and 4 bases from J, with 8 bases between.

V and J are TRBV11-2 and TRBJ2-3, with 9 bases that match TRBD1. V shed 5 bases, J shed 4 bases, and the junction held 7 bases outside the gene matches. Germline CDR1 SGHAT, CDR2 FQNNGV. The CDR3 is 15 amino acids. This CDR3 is CASSPRDRAADTQYF. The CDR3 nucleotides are TGTGCCAGCAGCCCCCGGGACAGGGCGGCAGATACGCAGTATTTT.

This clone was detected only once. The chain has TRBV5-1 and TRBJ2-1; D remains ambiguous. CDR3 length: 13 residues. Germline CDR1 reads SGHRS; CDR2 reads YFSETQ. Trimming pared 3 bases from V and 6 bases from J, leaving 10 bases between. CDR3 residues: CASSSGLSNEQFF. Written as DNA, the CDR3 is TGCGCCAGCAGCTCCGGGCTGTCCAATGAGCAGTTCTTC.

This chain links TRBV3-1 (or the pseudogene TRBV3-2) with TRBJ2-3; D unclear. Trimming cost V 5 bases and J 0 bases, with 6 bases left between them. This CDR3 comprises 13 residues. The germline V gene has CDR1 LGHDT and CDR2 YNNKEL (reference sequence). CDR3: CASSEKSTDTQYF. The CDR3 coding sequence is TGTGCCAGCAGCGAGAAGAGCACAGATACGCAGTATTTT.

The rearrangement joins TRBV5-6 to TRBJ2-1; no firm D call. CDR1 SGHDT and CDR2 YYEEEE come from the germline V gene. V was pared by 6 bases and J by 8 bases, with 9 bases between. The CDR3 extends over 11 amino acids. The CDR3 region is CASILGDEQFF. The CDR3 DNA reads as TGTGCCAGCATCCTAGGCGATGAGCAGTTCTTC. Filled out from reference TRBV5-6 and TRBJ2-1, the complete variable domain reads DAGVTQSPTHLIKTRGQQVTLRCSPKSGHDTVSWYQQALGQGPQFIFQYYEEEERQRGNFPDRFSGHQFPNYSSELNVNALLLGDSALYLCASILGDEQFFGPGTRLTVL.

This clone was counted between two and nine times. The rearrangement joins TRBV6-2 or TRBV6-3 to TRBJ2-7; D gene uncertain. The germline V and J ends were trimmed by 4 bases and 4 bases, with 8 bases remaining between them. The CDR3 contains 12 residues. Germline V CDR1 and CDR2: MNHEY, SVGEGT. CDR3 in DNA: TGTGCCAGCAGTTGGGCCGAGTACGAGCAGTACTTC. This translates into CASSWAEYEQYF.

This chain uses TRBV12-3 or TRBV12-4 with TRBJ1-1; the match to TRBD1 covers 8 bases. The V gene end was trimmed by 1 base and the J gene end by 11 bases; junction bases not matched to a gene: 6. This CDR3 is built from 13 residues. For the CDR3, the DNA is TGTGCCAGCAGTTTAGGGCAGGGGGCAGTTGCTTTCTTT. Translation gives CASSLGQGAVAFF.

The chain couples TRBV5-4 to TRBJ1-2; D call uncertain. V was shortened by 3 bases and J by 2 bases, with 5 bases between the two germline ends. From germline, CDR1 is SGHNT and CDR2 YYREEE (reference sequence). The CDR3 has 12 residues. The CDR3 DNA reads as TGTGCCAGCAGCTCCAGGAACTATGGCTACACCTTC. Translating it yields CASSSRNYGYTF.

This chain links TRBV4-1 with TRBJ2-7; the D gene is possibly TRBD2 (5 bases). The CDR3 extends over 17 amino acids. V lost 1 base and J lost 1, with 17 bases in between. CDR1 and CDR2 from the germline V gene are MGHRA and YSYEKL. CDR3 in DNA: TGCGCCAGCAGCCAAGTTCAGGTCGGGCTAGCTTCCTACGAGCAGTACTTC. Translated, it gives CASSQVQVGLASYEQYF.